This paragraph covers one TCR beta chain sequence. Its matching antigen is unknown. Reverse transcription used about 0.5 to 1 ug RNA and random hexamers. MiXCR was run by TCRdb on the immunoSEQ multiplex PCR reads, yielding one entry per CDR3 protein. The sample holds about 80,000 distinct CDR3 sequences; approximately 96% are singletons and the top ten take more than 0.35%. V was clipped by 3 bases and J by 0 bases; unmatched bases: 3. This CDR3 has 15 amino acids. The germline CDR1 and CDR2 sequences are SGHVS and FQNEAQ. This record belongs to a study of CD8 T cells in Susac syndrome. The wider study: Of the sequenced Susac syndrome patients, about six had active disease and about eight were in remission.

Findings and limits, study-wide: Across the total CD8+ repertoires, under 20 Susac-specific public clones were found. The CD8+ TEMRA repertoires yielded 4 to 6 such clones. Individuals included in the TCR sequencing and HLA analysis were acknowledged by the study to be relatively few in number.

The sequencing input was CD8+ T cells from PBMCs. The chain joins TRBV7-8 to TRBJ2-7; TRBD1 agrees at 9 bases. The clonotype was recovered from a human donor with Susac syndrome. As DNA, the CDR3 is TGTGCCAGCAGCTTGGGACAGGGTCCCTCCTACGAGCAGTACGTC. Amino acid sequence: CASSLGQGPSYEQYV.